This T cell receptor beta chain originates from a study of cytomegalovirus exposure and HLA in healthy donors. As for this clone: Its antigen remains unknown.

The PCR made use of 60 Vbeta and 13 Jbeta primers. Clones were read by immunoSEQ multiplex PCR, and TCRdb kept only the in-frame ones, dropping some. The sample consists of more than 80,000 clones, approximately 89% of them appearing once. Germline trimming cut 4 bases from V and 2 bases from J; bases unmatched to any gene: 15. The CDR3 consists of 18 residues. Germline values: CDR1 SQVTM, CDR2 ANQGSEA. Study-wide findings and caveats: In vitro data verified three CMV-associated chains as specific for CMV antigens. It was in a later analysis that TCR association rates were seen to vary by HLA locus, highest for DRB1 and lowest for HLA-C.

This TCR derives from a man in his thirties or forties in good health and CMV-seropositive. The V call is TRBV29-1, the J call TRBJ2-1; TRBD2 matches 9 bases. The sample taken for sequencing was PBMCs. CDR3 DNA sequence: TGCAGCGTTGCGATGGTAGCGGGAGCCTTCGCAACCTACAATGAGCAGTTCTTC. Residues: CSVAMVAGAFATYNEQFF.